Listed below are T cell receptor beta chains from one sample, sequenced in a study of CD8 T cells in ankylosing spondylitis. TCRdb processed the 5' RACE reads anew with MiXCR; each CDR3 protein has one entry. The sample consists of about 33,000 distinct CDR3 sequences, roughly 12% of them appearing once. Sequenced: synovial fluid, either unsorted or a sorted T cell fraction (not recorded which). These receptors came from a male donor with ankylosing spondylitis. Both conserved end residues are part of each CDR3. Fields, in order: V gene, J gene, clone size, CDR3 protein. Part of the rows lack a size; the others show once, few, many or a class for expanded clones.

TRBV7-9,TRBJ2-3,.,CASSLTSGISVYTQYF
TRBV11-2,TRBJ2-1,many,CASQSGRDVNEQFF
TRBV4-1,TRBJ2-7,.,CASSPTPGFYEQYF
TRBV15,TRBJ2-5,.,CATTTGNLPETQYF
TRBV9,TRBJ2-3,many,CASSDWDRSTDTQYF
TRBV20-1,TRBJ2-6,.,CSATRTGSGANVLTF
TRBV6-4,TRBJ2-7,.,CASSAGRYEQYF
TRBV24-1,TRBJ2-7,many,CATNRAGDYEQYF
TRBV28,TRBJ2-1,few,CASSLPPKRGGHYNEQFF
TRBV11-2,TRBJ2-1,large,CASSIVAGARSYNEQFF
TRBV7-2,TRBJ1-2,many,CASSLVGGTGGYTF
TRBV29-1,TRBJ2-5,.,CSVPPGQGETQYF
TRBV6-2/TRBV6-3,TRBJ2-1,.,CASSPPGLAGDNEQFF
TRBV21-1,TRBJ2-3,few,CASSKGDTQYF
TRBV4-3,TRBJ2-6,.,CASSQEAGGYVGANVLTF
TRBV27,TRBJ2-7,few,CASSSRASGSREQYF
TRBV7-2,TRBJ2-1,.,CASSWTSGAYNEQFF
TRBV27,TRBJ2-1,.,CASSLGGTANEQFF
TRBV20-1,TRBJ2-1,few,CSARRYRDRVNEQFF
TRBV29-1,TRBJ1-2,.,CSVEDLPGNYGYTF
TRBV9,TRBJ2-5,.,CASSAQLAGGPWETQYF
TRBV20-1,TRBJ1-1,.,CSAPLGNTEAFF
TRBV2,TRBJ2-5,.,CASTGWGRPQETQYF
TRBV28,TRBJ2-5,few,CASSLTSGRTQETQYF
TRBV5-4,TRBJ1-1,many,CASSLHVGGFEAFF
TRBV5-1,TRBJ2-3,.,CASSLEGKFQYF
TRBV4-3,TRBJ2-6,.,CASSQNGMGYGANVLTF
TRBV4-3,TRBJ1-6,.,CASSQVQGFYNSPLHF
TRBV27,TRBJ2-6,few,CASSLGSRTGANVLTF
TRBV6-4,TRBJ2-1,many,CASSDQDSTYNEQFF
TRBV6-5,TRBJ2-7,few,CASSYSIRPAGGAPPGQYF
TRBV2,TRBJ2-5,many,CASNWFEETQYF
TRBV6-2/TRBV6-3,TRBJ2-7,few,CASSPRYEQYF
TRBV27,TRBJ1-2,many,CASSYHSGAYGYTF
TRBV4-1,TRBJ2-1,many,CASSQDTAEICTYNEQFF
TRBV5-1,TRBJ1-1,.,CASSFGTGENTEAFF
TRBV24-1,TRBJ1-1,.,CATSDLGQPEAFF